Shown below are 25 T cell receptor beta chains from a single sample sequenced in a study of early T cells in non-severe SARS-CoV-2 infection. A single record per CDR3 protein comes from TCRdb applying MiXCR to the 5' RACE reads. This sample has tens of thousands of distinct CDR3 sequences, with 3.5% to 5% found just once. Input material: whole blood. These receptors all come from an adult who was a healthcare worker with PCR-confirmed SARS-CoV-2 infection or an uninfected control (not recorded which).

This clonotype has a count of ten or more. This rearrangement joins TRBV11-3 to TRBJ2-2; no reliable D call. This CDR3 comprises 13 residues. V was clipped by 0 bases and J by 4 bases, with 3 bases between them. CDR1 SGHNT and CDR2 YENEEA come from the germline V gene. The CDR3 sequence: CASSLEATGELFF. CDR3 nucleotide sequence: TGTGCCAGCAGCTTAGAGGCCACCGGGGAGCTGTTTTTT.

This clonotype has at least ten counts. CDR3 amino acids: CASKGQTSTDTQYF. The CDR3 DNA sequence: TGCGCCAGCAAGGGACAAACTAGCACAGATACGCAGTATTTT. This rearrangement joins TRBV5-1 to TRBJ2-3; D possibly corresponds to TRBD1 (6 bases). The CDR3 length is 14 residues. Trimming pared 6 bases from V and 0 bases from J, leaving 11 bases between. Germline V gene data show CDR1 as SGHRS and CDR2 as YFSETQ.

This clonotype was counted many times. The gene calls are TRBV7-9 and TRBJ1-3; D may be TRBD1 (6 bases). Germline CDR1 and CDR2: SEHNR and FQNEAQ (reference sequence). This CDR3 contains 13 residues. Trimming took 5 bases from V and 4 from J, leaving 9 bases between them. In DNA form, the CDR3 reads TGTGCCAGCAGCCAAGGACAGGGAAACACCATATATTTT. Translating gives CASSQGQGNTIYF.

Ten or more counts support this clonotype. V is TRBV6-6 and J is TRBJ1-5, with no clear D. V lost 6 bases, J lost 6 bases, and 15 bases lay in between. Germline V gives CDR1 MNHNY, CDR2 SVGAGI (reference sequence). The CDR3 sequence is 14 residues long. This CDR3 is CASRGLSVGQPQHF. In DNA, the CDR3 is TGTGCCAGCAGAGGGCTTTCAGTAGGTCAGCCCCAGCATTTT.

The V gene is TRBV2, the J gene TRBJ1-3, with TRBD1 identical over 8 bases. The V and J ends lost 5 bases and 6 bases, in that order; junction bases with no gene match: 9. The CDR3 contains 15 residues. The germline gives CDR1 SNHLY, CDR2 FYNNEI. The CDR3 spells CASSRQGTPENTIYF. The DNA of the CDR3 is TGTGCCAGCAGTCGACAGGGGACCCCTGAAAACACCATATATTTT.

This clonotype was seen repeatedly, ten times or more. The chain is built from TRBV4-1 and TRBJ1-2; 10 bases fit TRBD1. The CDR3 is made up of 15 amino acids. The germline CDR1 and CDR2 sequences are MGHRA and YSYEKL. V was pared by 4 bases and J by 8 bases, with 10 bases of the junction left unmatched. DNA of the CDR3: TGCGCCAGCAGCCCTCAAGGGACAGGGGTGAGAGGCTACACCTTC. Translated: CASSPQGTGVRGYTF.

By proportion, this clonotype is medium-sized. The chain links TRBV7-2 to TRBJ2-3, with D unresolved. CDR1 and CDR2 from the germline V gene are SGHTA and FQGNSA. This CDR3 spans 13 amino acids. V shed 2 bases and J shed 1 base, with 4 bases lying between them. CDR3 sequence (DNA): TGTGCCAGCAGCTTACACCGCACAGATACGCAGTATTTT. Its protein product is CASSLHRTDTQYF. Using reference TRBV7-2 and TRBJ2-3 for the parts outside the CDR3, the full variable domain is GAGVSQSPSNKVTEKGKDVELRCDPISGHTALYWYRQSLGQGLEFLIYFQGNSAPDKSGLPSDRFSAERTGGSVSTLTIQRTQQEDSAVYLCASSLHRTDTQYFGPGTRLTVL.

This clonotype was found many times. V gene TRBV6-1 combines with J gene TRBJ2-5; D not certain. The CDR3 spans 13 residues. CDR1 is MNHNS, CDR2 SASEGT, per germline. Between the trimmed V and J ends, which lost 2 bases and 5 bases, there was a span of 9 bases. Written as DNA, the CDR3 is TGTGCCAGCAGTGAACTGCCTCAGGAGACCCAGTACTTC. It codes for CASSELPQETQYF.

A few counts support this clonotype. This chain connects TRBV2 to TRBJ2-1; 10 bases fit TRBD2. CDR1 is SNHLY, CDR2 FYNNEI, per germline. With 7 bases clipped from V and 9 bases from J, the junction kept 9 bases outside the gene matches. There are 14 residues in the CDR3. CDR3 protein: CASISAGGPTEQFF. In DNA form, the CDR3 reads TGTGCCAGCATATCAGCGGGGGGGCCAACTGAGCAGTTCTTC.

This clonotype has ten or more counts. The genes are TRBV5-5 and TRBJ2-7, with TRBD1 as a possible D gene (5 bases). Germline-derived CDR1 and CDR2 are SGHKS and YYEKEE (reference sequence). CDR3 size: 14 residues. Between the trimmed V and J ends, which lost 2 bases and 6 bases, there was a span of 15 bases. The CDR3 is CASSFLQGQGEQYF. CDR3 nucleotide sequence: TGTGCCAGCAGCTTCCTTCAGGGTCAAGGCGAGCAGTACTTC.

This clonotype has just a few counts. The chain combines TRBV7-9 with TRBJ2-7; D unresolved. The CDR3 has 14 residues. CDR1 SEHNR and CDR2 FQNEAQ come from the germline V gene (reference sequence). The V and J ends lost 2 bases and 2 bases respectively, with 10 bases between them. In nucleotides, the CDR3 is TGTGCCAGCAGCTTAAGGTCAGGACCCTACGAGCAGTACTTC. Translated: CASSLRSGPYEQYF.

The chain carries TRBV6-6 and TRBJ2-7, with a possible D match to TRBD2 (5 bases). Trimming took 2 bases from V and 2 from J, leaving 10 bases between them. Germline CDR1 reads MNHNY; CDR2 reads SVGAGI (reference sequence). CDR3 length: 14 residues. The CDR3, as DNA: TGTGCCAGCAGTTACGGCGGGTCCACCTACGAGCAGTACTTC. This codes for CASSYGGSTYEQYF.

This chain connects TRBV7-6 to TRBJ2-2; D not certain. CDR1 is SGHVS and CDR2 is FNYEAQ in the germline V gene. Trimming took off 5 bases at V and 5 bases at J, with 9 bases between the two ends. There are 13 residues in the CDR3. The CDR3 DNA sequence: TGTGCCAGCAGCCGGATGAGGACCGGGGAGCTGTTTTTT. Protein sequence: CASSRMRTGELFF. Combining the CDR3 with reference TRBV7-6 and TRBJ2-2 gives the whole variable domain GAGVSQSPRYKVTKRGQDVALRCDPISGHVSLYWYRQALGQGPEFLTYFNYEAQQDKSGLPNDRFSAERPEGSISTLTIQRTEQRDSAMYRCASSRMRTGELFFGEGSRLTVL.

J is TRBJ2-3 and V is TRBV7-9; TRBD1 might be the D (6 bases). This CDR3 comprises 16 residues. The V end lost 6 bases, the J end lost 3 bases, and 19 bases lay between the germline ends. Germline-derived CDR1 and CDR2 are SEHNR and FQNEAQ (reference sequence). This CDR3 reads CASSLMRGIGTDTQYF. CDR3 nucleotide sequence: TGTGCCAGCAGTCTTATGAGGGGGATTGGTACAGATACGCAGTATTTT.

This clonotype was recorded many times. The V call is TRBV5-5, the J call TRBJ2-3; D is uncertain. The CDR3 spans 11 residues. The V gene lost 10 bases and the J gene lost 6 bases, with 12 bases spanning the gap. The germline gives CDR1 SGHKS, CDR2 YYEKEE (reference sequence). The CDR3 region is CAVHLGDTQYF. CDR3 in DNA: TGTGCCGTCCACCTCGGGGATACGCAGTATTTT.

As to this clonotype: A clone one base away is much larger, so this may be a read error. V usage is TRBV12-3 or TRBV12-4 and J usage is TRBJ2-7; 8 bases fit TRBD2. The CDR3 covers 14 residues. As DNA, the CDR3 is TGTGCCAACAGTCCGGGGGGGACCTCCTACGAGCAGTACTTC. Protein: CANSPGGTSYEQYF.

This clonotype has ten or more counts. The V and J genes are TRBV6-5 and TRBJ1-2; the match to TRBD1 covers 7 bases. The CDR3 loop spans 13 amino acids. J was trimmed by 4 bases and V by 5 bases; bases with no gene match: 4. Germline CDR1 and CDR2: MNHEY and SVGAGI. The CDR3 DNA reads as TGTGCCAGCAGTCCGGGACAGACCTATGGCTACACCTTC. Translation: CASSPGQTYGYTF.

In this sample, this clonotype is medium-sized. CDR3 sequence: CSIGGKNTEAFF. CDR3 bases: TGCAGCATAGGGGGTAAGAACACTGAAGCTTTCTTT. The V gene is TRBV29-1, the J gene TRBJ1-1; tentatively, D is TRBD1 (6 bases). The ends were cut back, 8 bases at V and 1 base at J, with 11 bases in the middle. Germline V gene sequence: CDR1 SQVTM, CDR2 ANQGSEA. The CDR3 covers 12 residues.

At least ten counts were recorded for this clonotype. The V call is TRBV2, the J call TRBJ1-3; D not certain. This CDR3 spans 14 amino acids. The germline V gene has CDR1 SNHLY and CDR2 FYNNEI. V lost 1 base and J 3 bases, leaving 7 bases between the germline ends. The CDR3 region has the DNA TGTGCCAGCAGTGAAGAGGGCAGTGGAAACACCATATATTTT. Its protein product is CASSEEGSGNTIYF.

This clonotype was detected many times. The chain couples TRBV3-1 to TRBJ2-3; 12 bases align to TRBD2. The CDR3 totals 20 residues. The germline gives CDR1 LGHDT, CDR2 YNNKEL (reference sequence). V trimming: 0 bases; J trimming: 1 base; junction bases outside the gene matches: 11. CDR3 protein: CASSQEKRLAGARGTDTQYF. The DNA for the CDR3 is TGTGCCAGCAGCCAAGAGAAGCGACTAGCGGGGGCCCGAGGCACAGATACGCAGTATTTT.

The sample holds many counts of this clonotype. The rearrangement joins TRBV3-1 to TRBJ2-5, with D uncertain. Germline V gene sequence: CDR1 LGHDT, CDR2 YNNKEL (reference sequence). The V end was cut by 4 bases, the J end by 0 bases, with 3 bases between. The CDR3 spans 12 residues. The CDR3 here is CASSPNQETQYF. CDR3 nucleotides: TGTGCCAGCAGCCCGAACCAAGAGACCCAGTACTTC.

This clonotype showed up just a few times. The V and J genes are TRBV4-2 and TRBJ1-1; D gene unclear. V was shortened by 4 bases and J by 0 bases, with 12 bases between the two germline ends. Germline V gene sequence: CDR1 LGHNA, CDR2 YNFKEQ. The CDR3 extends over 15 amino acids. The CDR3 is CASSRPSDMNTEAFF. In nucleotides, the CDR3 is TGTGCCAGCAGCCGGCCCAGCGACATGAACACTGAAGCTTTCTTT.

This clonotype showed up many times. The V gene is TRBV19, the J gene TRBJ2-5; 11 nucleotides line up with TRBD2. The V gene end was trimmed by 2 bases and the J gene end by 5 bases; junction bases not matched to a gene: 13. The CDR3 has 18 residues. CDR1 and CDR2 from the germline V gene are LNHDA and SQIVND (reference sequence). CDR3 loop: CASSILTSGDPLRETQYF. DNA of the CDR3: TGTGCCAGTAGTATACTGACTAGCGGGGACCCCCTCCGGGAGACCCAGTACTTC.

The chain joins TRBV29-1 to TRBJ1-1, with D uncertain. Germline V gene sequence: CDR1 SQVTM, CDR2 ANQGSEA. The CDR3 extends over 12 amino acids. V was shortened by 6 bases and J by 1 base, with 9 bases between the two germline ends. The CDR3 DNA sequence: TGCAGCGTCAGCTCCGGGAACACTGAAGCTTTCTTT. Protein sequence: CSVSSGNTEAFF.

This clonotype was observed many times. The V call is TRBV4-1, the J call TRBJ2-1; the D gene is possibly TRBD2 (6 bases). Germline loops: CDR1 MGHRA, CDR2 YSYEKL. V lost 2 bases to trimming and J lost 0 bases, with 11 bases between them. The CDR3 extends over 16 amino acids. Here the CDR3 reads CASSQPSRDSYNEQFF. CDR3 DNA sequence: TGCGCCAGCAGCCAACCGTCGCGGGACTCCTACAATGAGCAGTTCTTC.